The present entry profiles one T cell receptor beta chain with its context. Germline-derived CDR1 and CDR2 are LNHNV and YYDKDF (reference sequence). With 1 base clipped from V and 6 bases from J, the junction kept 5 bases outside the gene matches. This CDR3 comprises 14 residues. The record originates from a study of T-cell memory formation after mild COVID-19. Study-level information: There were largely donor-specific TCR clusters.

TCRdb independently ran MiXCR on the 5' RACE reads; one entry per CDR3 protein. The sample includes roughly 300,000 distinct CDR3 sequences, roughly 8% of them seen just once. Specimen: PBMCs or a T cell subset sorted from them (not recorded which). This TCR came from a man younger than 35 who had mild COVID-19 (a few samples of this study predate the infection). Cell type and time point are not known. The rearrangement joins TRBV15 to TRBJ1-1, with TRBD1 matching 7 bases. The CDR3 sequence is CATSRGQGLPEAFF. As DNA, the CDR3 is TGTGCCACCAGCAGAGGACAGGGTTTACCTGAAGCTTTCTTT.